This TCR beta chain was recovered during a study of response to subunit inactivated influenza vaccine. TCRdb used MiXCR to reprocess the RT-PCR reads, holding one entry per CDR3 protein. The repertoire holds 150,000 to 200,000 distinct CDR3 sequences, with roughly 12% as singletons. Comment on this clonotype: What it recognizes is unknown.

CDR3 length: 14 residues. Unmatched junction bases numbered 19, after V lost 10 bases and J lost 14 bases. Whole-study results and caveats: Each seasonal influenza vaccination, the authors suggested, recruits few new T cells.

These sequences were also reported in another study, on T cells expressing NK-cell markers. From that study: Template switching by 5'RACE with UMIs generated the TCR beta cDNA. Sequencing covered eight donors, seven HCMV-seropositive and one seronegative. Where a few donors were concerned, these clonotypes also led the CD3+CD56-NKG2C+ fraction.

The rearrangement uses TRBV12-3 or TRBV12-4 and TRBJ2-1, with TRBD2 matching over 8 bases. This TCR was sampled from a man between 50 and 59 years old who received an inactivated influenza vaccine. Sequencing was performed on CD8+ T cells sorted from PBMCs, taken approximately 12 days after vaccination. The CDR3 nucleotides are TGTGCCACCAGCCGCGAGGGCGGGGGGTCAAATGAGTTCTTC. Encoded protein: CATSREGGGSNEFF.